This T cell receptor (beta chain) emerged from a study of cytotoxic CD8 clonotypes in ibrutinib-treated CLL. Profiled with immunoSEQ multiplex PCR; TCRdb holds only in-frame clones, not every one. The data contain under 300,000 clones, 70% to 80% of them singletons. The V and J ends lost 3 bases and 5 bases, in that order; junction bases with no gene match: 5. There are 14 residues in the CDR3. CDR1 and CDR2 from the germline V gene are LNHDA and SQIVND (reference sequence). The clonotype comes from a human donor with chronic lymphocytic leukemia. Here the sequenced sample was PBMCs, taken at disease progression, from a patient treated with ibrutinib. The chain combines TRBV19 with TRBJ2-5; 8 positions agree with TRBD1. In nucleotides, the CDR3 is TGTGCCAGTAGTATTCAGGGGGCGAGTGAGACCCAGTACTTC. Translated, it gives CASSIQGASETQYF.